This T cell receptor (beta chain) stems from a study of pediatric ulcerative colitis. This clone was detected only once. Its antigen is unknown. Study-level points and caveats: No controls had the two rectal clonotypes shared by ulcerative colitis patients. Rectal repertoires separated controls, mild-moderate and acute severe colitis.

The rectum was sampled with one to two pinch biopsies at colonoscopy. V lost 4 bases and J lost 2, with 17 bases in between. Germline CDR1 is KGHSH and CDR2 is LQKENI. This CDR3 contains 16 residues. Each sample received Survey-level depth of up to 500,000 reads. Here immunoSEQ multiplex PCR was the method, and the copy in TCRdb shows in-frame clones only, minus some. The sample holds tens of thousands of clones; 75% are singletons and the top ten take approximately 9%. The sequence came from a boy between 5 and 17 years old with severe ulcerative colitis. The rearrangement uses TRBV18 and TRBJ2-5; D possibly matches TRBD1 or TRBD2 (7 bases each). Sequencing was done on a sample of gut tissue. CDR3 in DNA: TGTGCCAGCTCACAAGTACGACAGGGAGGGCAAGAGACCCAGTACTTC. This translates into CASSQVRQGGQETQYF.